Included here is one T cell receptor (beta chain) sequence, with context. This sample also contains other DNA sequences that code for the same CDR3. This specimen belongs to a study of sequential checkpoint blockade in melanoma. Treatment given: randomized to nivolumab then ipilimumab (arm A) or the reverse (arm B). Some clones are missing from TCRdb's copy, which holds only in-frame ones; the method was immunoSEQ multiplex PCR. The data show around 30,000 clones, 70% to 90% seen once. Germline V lookup: CDR1 MNHEY, CDR2 SMNVEV (reference sequence). Trimming took 5 bases from V and 4 from J; bases not matched to a gene: 2. This CDR3 is 13 amino acids long.

The receptor's source is a human donor with melanoma. The V gene is TRBV27, the J gene TRBJ2-1, with 7 nucleotides matching TRBD2. The sample in question was CD8+ T cells sorted from blood (inferred from file names), obtained from a patient given nivolumab and ipilimumab in sequence. The CDR3 sequence: CASSLGLYNEQFF. The CDR3 region has the DNA TGTGCCAGCAGTCTGGGACTATACAATGAGCAGTTCTTC.